This T cell receptor (beta chain) was captured by sequencing in a study of blood T cell repertoires in COVID-19 (dated by TCRdb to the early 2020s). Looking at the study overall: Samples from collaborators originated in the United States, Italy and Spain and spanned both the acute and convalescent phases of COVID-19. The material from the prospective study consisted of cDNA or gDNA derived from T cells, B-cell-depleted T cells, or PBMCs. The repertoires were made available in a free public database intended to serve as a resource for research on the immune response to SARS-CoV-2. Where HLA class I and class II types were available, the types were taken from metadata supplied by the sample provider, not from assay-based typing. The sample metadata nearly always contained a de-identified subject ID, COVID-19 status, age in years and sex. The dataset comprised deeply sampled blood TCRbeta repertoires from subjects exposed to, actively infected with, or recovered from COVID-19. The samples were drawn from the first 160 participants of the ongoing ImmuneRACE study and from about 1,200 subjects provided by 6 global collaborators.

Results and caveats for the whole study, not just this receptor: The amount of clinical and demographic metadata varied by source and participant and was provided uncurated.

Relative to germline, V is 3 bases shorter and J is 4 bases shorter, with 13 bases between their ends. As encoded in the germline V gene, CDR1 is MNHNS while CDR2 is SASEGT. The CDR3 sequence holds 14 residues, the cysteine and phenylalanine included. Just the 42-base CDR3 DNA is kept, in frame starting at base 1. Each collaborating institution followed its own protocols to collect whole blood in K2EDTA tubes. Collaborator samples were shipped for TCRbeta analysis as frozen whole blood, isolated PBMCs, or DNA extracted from either sample type. In the case of this clone: The antigen it binds to is not known. No base qualities exist here, and no much larger clone lies one base off it.

TCRbeta CDR3 regions were amplified from genomic DNA using the immunoSEQ Assay, a bias-controlled multiplex PCR. The original pipeline was this. Within the assay, amplification of reference gene primers was used to estimate how many nucleated cells each sample contained. Sequence reads were collapsed and filtered to measure the absolute abundance of every unique TCRbeta CDR3 rearrangement. For each sample, productive Simpson clonality was calculated by taking the square root of Simpson's diversity index across productive rearrangements. This immuneACCESS table, as held by TCRdb, lists in-frame sequences with V and J called but not all clones. Of the missing ones, under half trace to an unresolved V gene in checked studies; the others have no known cause. That table supplies the V and J calls and clone size; D and trimming were determined from the DNA. In all, the sample holds about 28,000 clones, and roughly 90% of those were seen once. The top ten hold 5.4% of the sample.

Sequences were obtained from peripheral blood. This sequence was found in a man aged 55 to 70 with active COVID-19. Recombination linked TRBV6-1 to TRBJ2-7; TRBD1 is a weak D gene call, 5 bases matching. In nucleotide form, the sequence is TGTGCCAGCAGTGACCGGACACCATCGTACGAGCAGTACTTC. It specifies CASSDRTPSYEQYF.